This T cell receptor beta chain was obtained from a study of blood T cells in healthy people across ages. Study-level points and caveats: Both higher diversity and more naive CD4+ cells marked long-lived donors when set against aged donors. Strong correlation linked observed beta diversity and percent naive T cells. Age showed a roughly linear inverse relationship with TCR beta diversity per million T cells.

On this clonotype itself: Its antigen is unidentified.

With a J-beta primer mix and a sample-barcoded 5' primer, a second PCR ran about 6 to 11 cycles. TCRdb passed the 5' RACE reads through MiXCR, listing each CDR3 protein once. This table holds about 970,000 distinct CDR3 sequences, just over 50% found once. The CDR3 consists of 16 residues. Germline lookup yields CDR1 MDHEN and CDR2 SYDVKM. The V gene end was trimmed by 4 bases and the J gene end by 1 base; junction bases not matched to a gene: 6. The receptor's source is a woman aged 55 to 70 in good health. Material: blood. The chain carries TRBV28 and TRBJ2-1; TRBD1 matches at 8 bases. CDR3 amino acids: CASSSTGTGSYNEQFF. The CDR3 nucleotides read TGTGCCAGCAGTTCCACCGGGACAGGATCCTACAATGAGCAGTTCTTC.